The sequence of this T cell receptor beta chain was determined in a study of cytomegalovirus exposure and HLA in healthy donors. Findings and caveats of the study: The study recorded 150 to 200 TCR beta chains that were cytomegalovirus-associated.

CDR1 and CDR2 from the germline V gene are LNHDA and SQIVND (reference sequence). Trimming removed 2 bases from V and 2 bases from J, with 12 bases in between. The CDR3 has 15 amino acids. Primers: 60 Vbeta forward and 13 Jbeta reverse. Here immunoSEQ multiplex PCR was the method, and the copy in TCRdb shows in-frame clones only, minus some. The table shows tens of thousands of clones, with about 68% occurring only once. Points on this clone: Antigen: not known.

The chain is built from TRBV19 and TRBJ1-2; D is perhaps TRBD1 (6 bases). The receptor was isolated from a woman in her 50s in good health and CMV-seropositive. Sample: PBMCs. The CDR3, as DNA: TGTGCCAGTAGTATAACGGCAGGGGAAAACTATGGCTACACCTTC. Its protein is CASSITAGENYGYTF.